The clone carrying this T cell receptor (beta chain) came up once. In the source study's methods: How many nucleated cells were present was estimated from reference gene primer amplification. Clones were sequenced by immunoSEQ multiplex PCR, and TCRdb holds only the in-frame ones, with some missing. The D gene and trimming were derived from the DNA, and the V and J assignments and clone size from that table. In the table there are some 230,000 clones, roughly 80% of which are singletons. This sample was included in a study of blood T cell repertoires in COVID-19. Across the whole study: There were acute and convalescent COVID-19 samples, and they came from the United States, Italy and Spain. The analysed material was cDNA or gDNA that came from T cells, B-cell-depleted T cells, or PBMCs.

Between the trimmed V and J ends, which lost 4 bases and 6 bases, there was a span of 11 bases. Germline lookup yields CDR1 LGHNT and CDR2 FRNRAP. The CDR3 loop spans 13 amino acids. The receptor was isolated from a woman in her fifties or sixties who had recovered from COVID-19. Material for sequencing was peripheral blood. The gene calls are TRBV12-5 and TRBJ2-3; D possibly corresponds to TRBD1 (7 bases). As DNA, the CDR3 is TGTGCTAGTGGTTACAGGGGAGGTGATACGCAGTATTTT. Protein: CASGYRGGDTQYF.